This T cell receptor (beta chain) was sequenced during a study of blood T cells in healthy people across ages. Study-wide findings and caveats: Estimates of diversity drawn from one million T cells were considered underestimates. Per million T cells, the diversity of TCR beta decreased roughly linearly as age advanced.

As concerns this clonotype: Its matching antigen is unknown.

The CDR3 is 13 amino acids. Trimming shortened V by 1 base and J by 10 bases, and 10 bases separated the two germline ends. Germline V lookup: CDR1 KGHDR, CDR2 SFDVKD. Through a sample-barcoded 5' primer and a J-beta primer mix, a second PCR was run for roughly 6 to 12 cycles. The template-switch adaptor, which had 12 random nucleotides, put a tag on each cDNA molecule. TCRdb analysed the 5' RACE reads with MiXCR anew, one entry per CDR3 protein. The sample includes 1.5 million or so distinct CDR3 sequences, 35% to 45% of them seen just once. Researchers report isolating at least 7 million PBMCs per sample.

The material sequenced was blood. This chain joins TRBV24-1 and TRBJ2-1; D gene ambiguous. This sequence was found in a young woman in good health. CDR3 residues: CATSDLVTDEQFF. The CDR3 coding sequence is TGTGCCACCAGTGATTTAGTCACAGACGAGCAGTTCTTC.